This TCR beta chain was observed in a study of radiotherapy plus CTLA-4 blockade in lung cancer. Study context: There were objective responses in 18% of patients, and over 25% had disease control.

On this clone itself: The antigen remains unidentified.

The CDR3 has 14 residues. V shed 5 bases, J shed 8 bases, and the junction held 9 bases outside the gene matches. Germline CDR1 SEHNR, CDR2 FQNEAQ (reference sequence). Points from the study as a whole: The study found tumor-derived TCR clones expanded in blood after radiotherapy plus ipilimumab. How blood T cell clones changed early, along with interferon-beta, reportedly forecast response best.

Method: immunoSEQ multiplex PCR; TCRdb's copy keeps in-frame clones and lacks some. The repertoire holds about 43,000 clones, roughly 67% seen once, with roughly 25% in the top ten. This specimen was peripheral blood, taken from a patient treated with radiotherapy plus ipilimumab. This chain uses TRBV7-9 with TRBJ1-2; 9 bases fit TRBD1. The TCR originated in a human donor with non-small cell lung cancer who had a partial response to radiotherapy plus ipilimumab. The CDR3 nucleotides are TGTGCCAGCAGCCCAGGACAGGGGTACGAGGGCTACACCTTC. Its protein product is CASSPGQGYEGYTF.